This T cell receptor beta chain came from a study of control samples from healthy donors and cancer patients. Libraries were prepared by immunoSEQ multiplex PCR; TCRdb keeps only in-frame clonotypes and omits some of them. The sample shows about 63,000 clones, about 82% of them seen only once. Germline lookup yields CDR1 SGDLS and CDR2 YYNGEE. The V and J ends lost 1 base and 4 bases respectively, with 12 bases between them. This CDR3 region has 15 residues. Only one count was recorded for this clone. This TCR was sampled from a middle-aged man in good health. V and J are TRBV9 and TRBJ1-3, with D tentatively TRBD1 (6 bases). Sample: blood. This CDR3 reads CASSVTGSVGNTIYF. DNA for the CDR3: TGTGCCAGCAGCGTAACAGGGTCTGTAGGAAACACCATATATTTT.